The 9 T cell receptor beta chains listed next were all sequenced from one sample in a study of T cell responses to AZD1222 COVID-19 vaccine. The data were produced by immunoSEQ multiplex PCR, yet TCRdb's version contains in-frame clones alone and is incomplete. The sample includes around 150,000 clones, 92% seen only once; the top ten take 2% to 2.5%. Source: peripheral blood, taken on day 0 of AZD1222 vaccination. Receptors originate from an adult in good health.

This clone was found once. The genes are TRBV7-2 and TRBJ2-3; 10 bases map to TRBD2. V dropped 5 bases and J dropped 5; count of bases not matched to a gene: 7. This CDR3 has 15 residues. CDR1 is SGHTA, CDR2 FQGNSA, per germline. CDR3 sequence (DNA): TGTGCCAGCAGCCCAAGCGGGGGGGCGGGAGATACGCAGTATTTT. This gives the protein CASSPSGGAGDTQYF. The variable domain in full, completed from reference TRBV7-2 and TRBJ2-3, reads GAGVSQSPSNKVTEKGKDVELRCDPISGHTALYWYRQSLGQGLEFLIYFQGNSAPDKSGLPSDRFSAERTGGSVSTLTIQRTQQEDSAVYLCASSPSGGAGDTQYFGPGTRLTVL.

The CDR3 sequence is CASARTGTNTIYF. CDR3 DNA sequence: TGTGCCAGCGCCCGGACAGGGACAAACACCATATATTTT. The rearrangement uses TRBV6-5 and TRBJ1-3, with 8 bases lining up with TRBD1. CDR1 MNHEY and CDR2 SVGAGI come from the germline V gene. This CDR3 comprises 13 residues. J lost 6 bases, V lost 8 bases, and 6 bases had no gene match.

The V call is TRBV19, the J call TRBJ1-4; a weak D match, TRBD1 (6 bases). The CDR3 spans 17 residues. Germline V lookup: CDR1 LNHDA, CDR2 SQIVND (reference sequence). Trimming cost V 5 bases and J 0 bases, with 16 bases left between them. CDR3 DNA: TGTGCCAGTAGTTTGCAGGGGAGGATGTCAACTAATGAAAAACTGTTTTTT. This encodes CASSLQGRMSTNEKLFF.

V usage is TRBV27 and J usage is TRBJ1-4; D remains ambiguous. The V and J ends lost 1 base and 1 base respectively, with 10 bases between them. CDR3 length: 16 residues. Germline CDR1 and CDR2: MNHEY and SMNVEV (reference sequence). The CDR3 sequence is CASSLWGFGTNEKLFF. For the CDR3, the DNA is TGTGCCAGCAGTTTATGGGGTTTCGGAACTAATGAAAAACTGTTTTTT.

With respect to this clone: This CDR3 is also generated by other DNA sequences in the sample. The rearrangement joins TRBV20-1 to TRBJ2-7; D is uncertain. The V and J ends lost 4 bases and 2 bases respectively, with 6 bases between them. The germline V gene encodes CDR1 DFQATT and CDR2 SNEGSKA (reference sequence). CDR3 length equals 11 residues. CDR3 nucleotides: TGCAGTGCTACCGGCACCTACGAGCAGTACTTC. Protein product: CSATGTYEQYF.

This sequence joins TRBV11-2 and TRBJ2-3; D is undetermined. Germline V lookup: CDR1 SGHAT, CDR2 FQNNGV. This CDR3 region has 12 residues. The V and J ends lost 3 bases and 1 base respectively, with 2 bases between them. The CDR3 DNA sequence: TGTGCCAGCAGCTTCCGCACAGATACGCAGTATTTT. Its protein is CASSFRTDTQYF.

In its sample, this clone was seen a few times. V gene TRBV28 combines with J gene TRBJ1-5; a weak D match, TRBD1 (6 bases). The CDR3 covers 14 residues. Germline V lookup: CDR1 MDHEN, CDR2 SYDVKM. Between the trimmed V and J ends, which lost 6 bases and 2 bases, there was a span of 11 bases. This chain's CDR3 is CASSPPGGNQPQHF. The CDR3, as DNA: TGTGCCAGCAGCCCCCCAGGGGGCAATCAGCCCCAGCATTTT.

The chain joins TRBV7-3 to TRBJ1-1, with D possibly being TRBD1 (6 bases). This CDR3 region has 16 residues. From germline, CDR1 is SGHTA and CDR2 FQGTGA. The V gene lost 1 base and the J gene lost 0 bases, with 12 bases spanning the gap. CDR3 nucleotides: TGTGCCAGCAGCTTAAGCGGGGGCCCTATGAACACTGAAGCTTTCTTT. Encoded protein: CASSLSGGPMNTEAFF.

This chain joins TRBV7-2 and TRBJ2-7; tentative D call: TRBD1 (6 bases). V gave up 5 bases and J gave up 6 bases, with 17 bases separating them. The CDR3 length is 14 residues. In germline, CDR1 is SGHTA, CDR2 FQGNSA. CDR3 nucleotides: TGTGCCAGCAGCCTCGCTTGGGCAGGGGCCGAGCAGTACTTC. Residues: CASSLAWAGAEQYF. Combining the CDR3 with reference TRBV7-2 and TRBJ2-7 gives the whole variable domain GAGVSQSPSNKVTEKGKDVELRCDPISGHTALYWYRQSLGQGLEFLIYFQGNSAPDKSGLPSDRFSAERTGGSVSTLTIQRTQQEDSAVYLCASSLAWAGAEQYFGPGTRLTVT.